This T cell receptor (beta chain) was retrieved from a study of TIL therapy for anti-PD-1-resistant metastatic lung cancer. This clone was seen once. Sequencing used immunoSEQ v3. Sequencing used immunoSEQ multiplex PCR; TCRdb keeps in-frame clones, though not all of them. The repertoire holds approximately 40,000 clones, with over 70% as singletons. Germline CDR1 is SNHLY and CDR2 is FYNNEI. CDR3 length equals 15 residues. V shed 2 bases and J shed 3 bases, with 14 bases lying between them. Documented time point: pre-treatment sample, taken before nivolumab and TIL therapy. The source material was blood, sampled at baseline. The sequence was collected from a person aged 25 to 85 with non-small cell lung cancer. The chain carries TRBV2 and TRBJ2-7; no firm D call. For the CDR3, the DNA is TGTGCCAGCAGTGAAAACAGCGTCAGCCTCTACGAGCAGTACTTC. It yields the protein CASSENSVSLYEQYF.